Detailed here is one T cell receptor beta chain. Enrolled through a virtual design, the participants were between roughly 18 and 90 years of age and came from 24 US areas. The CDR3 runs 14 residues. The V end lost 3 bases, the J end lost 4 bases, and 12 bases lay between the germline ends. CDR1 and CDR2 (germline): LGHNA, YNFKEQ. Method: immunoSEQ multiplex PCR; TCRdb's copy keeps in-frame clones and lacks some. Counted here are some 500,000 clones, 88% occurring once; the ten biggest clones make up approximately 2%. The data are from a study of blood T cell repertoires in COVID-19. Overall study: Sources were T cells, B-cell-depleted T cells, or PBMCs; the material itself was cDNA or gDNA.

V is TRBV4-2 and J is TRBJ1-2; maybe TRBD1 (6 bases). The specimen was PBMCs or T cells enriched from blood (not recorded which). The receptor was isolated from a woman between 40 and 55 years old who had recovered from COVID-19. The CDR3 reads CASSQGRDIYGYTF. The CDR3 DNA follows: TGTGCCAGCAGCCAGGGTCGGGACATCTATGGCTACACCTTC.